This T cell receptor (beta chain) stems from a study of shared clonotypes between healthy human individuals (dated by TCRdb to 2019 to 2021). Turning to the overall study: Three men and a couple of women, aged 18 to 49 years, made up the cohort. Per donor, three plates each were used for CD4 naive and CD4 memory, two for CD8 naive, and one for CD8 memory. To estimate repertoire size and how much clonotypes are shared between individuals, the study performed deep sequencing of blood TCR repertoires from about 5 healthy adults. Different laboratories and diverse techniques were used to prepare libraries and sequence TCR repertoires, to increase sequencing depth and limit assay-specific biases. Leukapheresis yielded between about 0.94 and 9.5 billion PBMCs per donor.

The donors were healthy, HIV-negative adults who had no recently reported acute infections or vaccinations. Only Caucasian adults living in Nashville, Tennessee, USA were represented among the donors. CD4+ T cells were enriched by magnetic negative selection; naive cells were then positively selected on CD45RA, and the negative fraction formed the memory subset. Blood was collected by leukapheresis, and PBMCs were isolated by Ficoll-Histopaque density gradient centrifugation and then cryopreserved in liquid nitrogen vapor phase. Purity and quantity of every magnetically sorted T cell population were checked by analytical flow cytometry. Genomic DNA was isolated from each sorted fraction and quantified by UV absorbance on a Nanodrop 2000c. General findings and caveats noted by the study authors: Larger estimated clonotype richness was generally found for naive subsets than for memory subsets. Compared with non-shared clonotypes, clonotypes shared by all four sorted-subset donors had higher generation probabilities. Incomplete sequencing was indicated by rarefaction of sorted-subset datasets, despite the large sequencing depth. Based on pairwise subsampling, the degree of clonotype sharing among donors was expected to be affected by sequencing depth. Sampling was restricted to blood, and TCR repertoires in tissues likely differ from the TCR repertoires found in blood. When a few donors were compared, the shared fraction of clonotypes was about 5% for naive CD4, 3.5% to 4% for naive CD8, 2.3% for memory CD4, and 0.35% to 0.5% for memory CD8. Because the study included a small number of donors, the genetic and exposure-history diversity represented was limited.

Per the germline V gene (reference sequence), MNHEY is the CDR1 and SMNVEV is the CDR2. From the cysteine up to the phenylalanine, the CDR3 has a length of 16 residues. This entry keeps only the CDR3 DNA: 48 bases, framed from base 1. The germline V end is reduced by 0 bases and the J end by 0 bases; junction bases left unmatched: 2. This clone was recorded once. Its binding antigen is unknown. Base quality data are lacking; no much larger clone is found one base away. This specimen includes other DNA sequences encoding the same CDR3. Using the deep immunoSEQ assay, TCR CDR3 regions were amplified from genomic DNA by multiplex PCR. Genomic DNA extracted from each cell subset was distributed evenly over all wells of several immunoSEQ 96-well plates, and each plate served as one replicate. Each replicate PCR for sorted subsets received approximately 220 ng genomic DNA, equal to 30,000 or so T cell genomes. The purified libraries were quantified using a Qubit 3.0 fluorometer, sized with a Bioanalyzer 2100, and then quantified again using the KAPA Library Quantification kit. Each immunoSEQ 96-well plate was sequenced on its own single-read 150-cycle Illumina NextSeq 550 flow cell. Per the authors' processing: Because the immunoSEQ output held only junctional sequences and lacked quality scores, the filtering could not match the filtering applied to full-length reads. To assign V/J genes and CDR3, sequences were annotated against IMGT germline references using PyIR, a Python wrapper for IgBLAST v1.9. Any read was removed if the V/J assignment was weak (E-value above 1e-6), the CDR3 was missing, or the read contained stop codons, out-of-frame junctions, or ambiguous translated residues. A V3J clonotype was defined by an identical inferred V gene, J gene, and CDR3 amino acid sequence. The percentage overlap between two repertoires was calculated by dividing the number of shared unique clonotypes by the size of the smaller repertoire. Three approaches were used to assess repertoire richness: RTK rarefaction, the Chao1 estimator, and Recon v2.1 estimates of unobserved clonotypes. For all TCRbeta clonotypes obtained by the gDNA method from four donors, generation probabilities were computed with OLGA. TCRdb took this table from immuneACCESS and kept in-frame rearrangements with V and J called. Such tables lack part of the clones; where checked against another copy, unresolved V genes explain under half of the gap, and the rest is unexplained. The V and J calls and clone size are taken from that table; D and trimming were inferred from the DNA. For this sample the table gives over a million clones, of which about 98.5% were detected only once. Roughly 0.36% of the sample goes to the ten largest clones.

This sequence was found in a man aged 25-45 years in good health. The chain was built from TRBV27 and TRBJ2-1, with 7 junctional bases fitting TRBD2. Material for sequencing was naive CD4+ T cells sorted from blood. The cell subset or site label corresponds to: CD45RA+ positively selected. The CDR3 amino acid sequence is: CASSLSGGSSYNEQFF. The DNA sequence is TGTGCCAGCAGTTTATCCGGCGGGAGCTCCTACAATGAGCAGTTCTTC.